The 12 T cell receptor beta chains given below trace back to one sample, sequenced in a study of graft-versus-host responses after intestinal transplantation. Assay used: immunoSEQ multiplex PCR; TCRdb lists only in-frame clones, some missing. The data contain approximately 81,000 clones, around 90% of them singletons. These receptors have no identified antigens. Here the sequenced sample was unstimulated CD8+ T cells sorted from spleen or lymph node cells, taken before transplant. The receptors were gathered from a human donor who was the organ donor for an intestinal transplant.

V usage is TRBV6-6 and J usage is TRBJ1-1; D is perhaps TRBD1 (5 bases). In germline, CDR1 is MNHNY, CDR2 SVGAGI (reference sequence). The CDR3 covers 14 residues. Trimming took 0 bases from V and 11 from J, leaving 16 bases between them. The CDR3 is CASSYSMGLTNAFF. CDR3 sequence (DNA): TGTGCCAGCAGTTACTCGATGGGGCTCACCAACGCTTTCTTT.

This clone has only one observation. The chain links TRBV7-2 to TRBJ1-5; D gene unclear. Trimming cost V 1 base and J 4 bases, with 8 bases left between them. Germline values: CDR1 SGHTA, CDR2 FQGNSA. CDR3 length: 14 amino acids. This CDR3 reads CASSLDLGNQPQHF. CDR3 DNA: TGTGCCAGCAGCTTAGATCTGGGAAATCAGCCCCAGCATTTT.

The chain uses TRBV30 and TRBJ1-1; a weak D match, TRBD1 (5 bases). V lost 4 bases and J 2 bases, leaving 14 bases between the germline ends. Germline CDR1 and CDR2: GTSNPN and SVGIG (reference sequence). The CDR3 loop spans 14 amino acids. CDR3 bases: TGTGCCTGGACCGTCGGGCAGGGAAACACTGAAGCTTTCTTT. Residues: CAWTVGQGNTEAFF.

The genes are TRBV27 and TRBJ1-2; D not resolved. The CDR3 length is 13 residues. Between the trimmed V and J ends, which lost 3 bases and 8 bases, there was a span of 13 bases. Germline values: CDR1 MNHEY, CDR2 SMNVEV (reference sequence). The CDR3 DNA reads TGTGCCAGCAGTTTGAGGGCCGGCGGGGGCTACACCTTC. Residues: CASSLRAGGGYTF.

Turning to this clone: The junction departs from the called germline gene at one end, perhaps through a read error. The genes are TRBV6-1 and TRBJ1-3, with D hard to call. The germline gives CDR1 MNHNS, CDR2 SASEGT. CDR3 length: 14 amino acids. The CDR3 bases are TGTGCCAGCAGGGGGAAAAGCTCTAGAAACACCATATATTTT. Translation: CASRGKSSRNTIYF.

The chain carries TRBV19 and TRBJ1-4; D unclear. The CDR3 is 15 amino acids. With 3 bases removed from V and 8 bases from J, the gap between germline ends came to 16 bases. Germline lookup yields CDR1 LNHDA and CDR2 SQIVND (reference sequence). In DNA form, the CDR3 reads TGTGCCAGTAGTATGTTGGAGGGAGTGGCGGAAAAACTGTTTTTT. As protein: CASSMLEGVAEKLFF.

This clone was seen just once. The chain couples TRBV6-5 to TRBJ2-7, with D possibly called TRBD1 or TRBD2 (5 bases each). CDR1 is MNHEY and CDR2 is SVGAGI in the germline V gene. Trimming removed 3 bases at V and 0 bases at J, with 9 bases between. The CDR3 loop spans 14 amino acids. In DNA form, the CDR3 reads TGTGCCAGCAGTTATGAGGGACCCTCCTACGAGCAGTACTTC. It is translated as CASSYEGPSYEQYF.

This rearrangement joins TRBV13 to TRBJ2-5; D is ambiguous. The germline CDR1 and CDR2 sequences are PRHDT and FYEKMQ (reference sequence). The CDR3 runs 13 residues. V dropped 1 base and J dropped 5 bases, with 8 bases sitting between them. DNA for the CDR3: TGTGCCAGCAGCTTAGATTTTGGGGAGACCCAGTACTTC. The encoded protein is CASSLDFGETQYF.

This chain connects TRBV7-7 to TRBJ1-1; the D is unclear. V was trimmed by 1 base and J by 4 bases, leaving 7 bases between them. The germline V gene has CDR1 SSHAT and CDR2 FNYEAQ (reference sequence). CDR3 length: 13 residues. The CDR3 region is CASSLERSTEAFF. In nucleotides, the CDR3 is TGTGCCAGCAGCTTAGAGCGCTCCACTGAAGCTTTCTTT.

The chain recombines TRBV7-2 with TRBJ2-7; 8 nucleotides agree with TRBD2. J was trimmed by 3 bases and V by 5 bases; bases with no gene match: 12. CDR1 and CDR2 (germline): SGHTA, FQGNSA. The CDR3 runs to 16 residues. CDR3 region: CASSVSPRGVSYEQYF. The DNA for the CDR3 is TGTGCCAGCAGCGTATCCCCGCGGGGGGTAAGCTACGAGCAGTACTTC.

The CDR3 spells CASSIDPEVSYNEQFF. The DNA for the CDR3 is TGTGCCAGTAGTATAGATCCAGAGGTCTCCTACAATGAGCAGTTCTTC. This rearrangement joins TRBV19 to TRBJ2-1; D is unresolved. The CDR3 totals 16 residues. Deletions cut 0 bases from V and 0 bases from J, with 9 bases between. Germline V lookup: CDR1 LNHDA, CDR2 SQIVND (reference sequence).

This sequence joins TRBV27 and TRBJ2-5; D not certain. The CDR3 runs 13 residues. Trimming removed 4 bases at V and 2 bases at J, with 8 bases between. The germline CDR1 and CDR2 sequences are MNHEY and SMNVEV (reference sequence). CDR3 DNA sequence: TGTGCCAGCAGTTCAGCCCAGCAAGAGACCCAGTACTTC. It is translated as CASSSAQQETQYF.